Presented here are 3 T cell receptor beta chains from one specimen sequenced in a study of blood T cell repertoires in COVID-19. The table came from immunoSEQ multiplex PCR; TCRdb's copy has only in-frame clones and leaves some out. The sample has under 200,000 clones, roughly 80% seen once. The specimen was peripheral blood. These receptors originate from a man aged 55-75 years with acute or convalescent COVID-19.

The chain uses TRBV6-2 or TRBV6-3 and TRBJ2-5, with 8 bases identical to TRBD2. The germline V gene has CDR1 MNHEY and CDR2 SVGEGT. CDR3 size: 15 residues. The V and J ends lost 5 bases and 3 bases, in that order; junction bases with no gene match: 8. CDR3 DNA: TGTGCCAGCAGTCACCAAGCGGGGGATAAAGAGACCCAGTACTTC. The encoded protein is CASSHQAGDKETQYF.

The rearrangement links TRBV7-2 to TRBJ2-5, with TRBD1 identical over 9 bases. The junction had 11 bases not matched to a gene; V was cut back by 5 bases and J by 4 bases. The CDR3 extends over 16 amino acids. Germline values: CDR1 SGHTA, CDR2 FQGNSA. The DNA of the CDR3 is TGTGCCAGCAGCCCCAGGGGGGACAGGGCAATAGAGACCCAGTACTTC. This codes for CASSPRGDRAIETQYF. Combining the CDR3 with reference TRBV7-2 and TRBJ2-5 gives the whole variable domain GAGVSQSPSNKVTEKGKDVELRCDPISGHTALYWYRQSLGQGLEFLIYFQGNSAPDKSGLPSDRFSAERTGGSVSTLTIQRTQQEDSAVYLCASSPRGDRAIETQYFGPGTRLLVL.

The chain joins TRBV9 to TRBJ2-1; 9 positions agree with TRBD2. The V gene end was trimmed by 0 bases and the J gene end by 9 bases; junction bases not matched to a gene: 10. The CDR3 extends over 16 amino acids. Germline CDR1 is SGDLS and CDR2 is YYNGEE. Here the CDR3 reads CASSVDSAGGRGEQFF. In nucleotides, the CDR3 is TGTGCCAGCAGCGTAGACTCCGCGGGGGGGCGGGGTGAGCAGTTCTTC.